The T cell receptor beta chain under discussion was sequenced for a study of T cells in localized non-small cell lung cancer. To note about this clone: As yet, its antigen is unknown.

Study-wide results and caveats: Adjacent lung had a median around 50 of the 100 largest tumor clones. Sequencing was restricted to one tumor region; therefore, heterogeneity remains possible. Uninvolved adjacent lung showed the highest T cell clonality, exceeding tumor.

Only in-frame clones appear in the TCRdb table, and some are missing; sequencing was by immunoSEQ multiplex PCR. The data show more than 15,000 clones, with approximately 84% seen just once and roughly 21% held by the top ten. The V segment lost 6 bases and the J segment 4 bases; nucleotides outside the gene matches: 10. Germline CDR1 and CDR2: MRHNA and SNTAGT. CDR3 size: 15 residues. The chain joins TRBV6-4 to TRBJ1-1; 8 bases agree with TRBD1. The TCR sequence derives from a male donor aged 60 or over with stage I lung adenocarcinoma. The material sequenced was peripheral blood, taken before any cancer treatment. The CDR3 DNA sequence: TGTGCCAGCAGGCCCGGGACAGGCTCGGGCACTGAAGCTTTCTTT. This translates into CASRPGTGSGTEAFF.